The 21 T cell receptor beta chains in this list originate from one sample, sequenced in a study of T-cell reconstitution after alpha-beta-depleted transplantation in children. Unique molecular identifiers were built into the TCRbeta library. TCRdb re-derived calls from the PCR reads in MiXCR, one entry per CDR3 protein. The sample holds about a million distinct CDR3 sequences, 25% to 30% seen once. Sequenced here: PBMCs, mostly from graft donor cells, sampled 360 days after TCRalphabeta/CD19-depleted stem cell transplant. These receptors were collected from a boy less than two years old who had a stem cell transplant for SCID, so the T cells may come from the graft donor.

This CDR3 is CASSLGDRGRVGEKLFF. The CDR3 nucleotides are TGTGCCAGCAGCTTAGGGGACAGGGGGCGAGTAGGTGAAAAACTGTTTTTT. The genes are TRBV7-9 and TRBJ1-4; 12 bases agree with TRBD1. The ends lost 1 base at V and 7 bases at J; junction bases unmatched: 7. Per the germline V gene, CDR1 is SEHNR and CDR2 is FQNEAQ (reference sequence). The CDR3 covers 17 residues. Drawing the rest from reference TRBV7-9 and TRBJ1-4, the complete variable domain is DTGVSQNPRHKITKRGQNVTFRCDPISEHNRLYWYRQTLGQGPEFLTYFQNEAQLEKSRLLSDRFSAERPKGSFSTLEIQRTEQGDSAMYLCASSLGDRGRVGEKLFFGSGTQLSVL.

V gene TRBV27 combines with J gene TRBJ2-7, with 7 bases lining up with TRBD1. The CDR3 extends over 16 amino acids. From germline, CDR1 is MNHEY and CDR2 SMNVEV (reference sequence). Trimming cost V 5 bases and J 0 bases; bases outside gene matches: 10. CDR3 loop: CASSTNRGSSSYEQYF. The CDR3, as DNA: TGTGCCAGCAGTACAAACAGGGGTTCCAGCTCCTACGAGCAGTACTTC.

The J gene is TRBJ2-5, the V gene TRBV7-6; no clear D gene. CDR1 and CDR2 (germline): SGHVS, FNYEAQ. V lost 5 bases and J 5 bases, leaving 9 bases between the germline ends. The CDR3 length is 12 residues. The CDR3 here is CASSRVLETQYF. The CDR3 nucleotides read TGTGCCAGCAGCCGCGTGTTGGAGACCCAGTACTTC.

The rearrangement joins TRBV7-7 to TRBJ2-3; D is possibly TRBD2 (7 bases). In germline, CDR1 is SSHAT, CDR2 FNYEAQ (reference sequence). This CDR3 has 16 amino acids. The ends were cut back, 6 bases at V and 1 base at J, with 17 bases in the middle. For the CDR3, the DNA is TGTGCCAGCAGTCTCCCCTGGGAGGGGGGCACAGATACGCAGTATTTT. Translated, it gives CASSLPWEGGTDTQYF.

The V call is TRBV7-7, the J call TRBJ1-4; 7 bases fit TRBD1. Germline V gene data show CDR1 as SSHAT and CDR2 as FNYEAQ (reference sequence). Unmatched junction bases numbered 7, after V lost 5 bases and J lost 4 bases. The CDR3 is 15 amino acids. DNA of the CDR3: TGTGCCAGCAGCCCGGGACAGAGCCTTAATGAAAAACTGTTTTTT. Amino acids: CASSPGQSLNEKLFF.

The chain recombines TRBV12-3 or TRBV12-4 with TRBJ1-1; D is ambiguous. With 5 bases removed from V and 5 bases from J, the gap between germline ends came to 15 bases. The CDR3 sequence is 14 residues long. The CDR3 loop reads CASSRFQEGTEAFF. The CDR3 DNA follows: TGTGCCAGCAGTCGATTCCAGGAAGGGACTGAAGCTTTCTTT.

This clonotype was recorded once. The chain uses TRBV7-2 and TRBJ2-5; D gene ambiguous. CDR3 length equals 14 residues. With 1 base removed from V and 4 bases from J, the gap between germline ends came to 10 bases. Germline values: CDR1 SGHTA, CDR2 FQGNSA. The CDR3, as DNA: TGTGCCAGCAGCTTAGTTCCGTTGCCAGAGACCCAGTACTTC. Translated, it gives CASSLVPLPETQYF.

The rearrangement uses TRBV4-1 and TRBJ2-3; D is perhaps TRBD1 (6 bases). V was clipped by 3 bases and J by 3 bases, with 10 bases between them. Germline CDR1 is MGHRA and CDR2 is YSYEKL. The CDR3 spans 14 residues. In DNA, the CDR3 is TGCGCCAGCAGCCACGACGGGACAACAGATACGCAGTATTTT. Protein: CASSHDGTTDTQYF.

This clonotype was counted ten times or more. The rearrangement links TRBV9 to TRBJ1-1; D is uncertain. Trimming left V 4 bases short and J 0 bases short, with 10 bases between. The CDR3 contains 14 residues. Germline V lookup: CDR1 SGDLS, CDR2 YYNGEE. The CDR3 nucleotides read TGTGCCAGCAGCCCCGACGGCATGAACACTGAAGCTTTCTTT. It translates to CASSPDGMNTEAFF.

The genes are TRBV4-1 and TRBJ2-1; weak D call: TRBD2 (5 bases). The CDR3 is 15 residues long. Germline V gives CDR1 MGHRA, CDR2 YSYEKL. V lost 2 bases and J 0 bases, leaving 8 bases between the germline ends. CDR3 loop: CASSQLSGSYNEQFF. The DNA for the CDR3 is TGCGCCAGCAGCCAACTAAGCGGCTCCTACAATGAGCAGTTCTTC.

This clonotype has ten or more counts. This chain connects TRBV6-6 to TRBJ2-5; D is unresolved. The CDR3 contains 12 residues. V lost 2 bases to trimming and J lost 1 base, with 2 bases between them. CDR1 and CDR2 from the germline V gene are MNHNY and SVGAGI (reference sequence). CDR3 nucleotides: TGTGCCAGCAGTTACACCCAAGAGACCCAGTACTTC. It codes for CASSYTQETQYF.

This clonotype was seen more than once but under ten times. CDR3 nucleotides: TGTGCCACCAGCATCGACAGGGCAGGCGCTTCACCCCTCCACTTT. Translated, it gives CATSIDRAGASPLHF. V and J are TRBV15 and TRBJ1-6; 7 nucleotides match TRBD1. Germline CDR1 is LNHNV and CDR2 is YYDKDF (reference sequence). Losses at the gene ends were 4 bases for V and 9 bases for J; bases not matched to a gene: 9. The CDR3 runs to 15 residues.

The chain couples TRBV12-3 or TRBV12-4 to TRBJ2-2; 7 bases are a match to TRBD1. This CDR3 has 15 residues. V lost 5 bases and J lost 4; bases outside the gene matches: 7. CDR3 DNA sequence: TGTGCCAGCAGTCGGACAGGACCGGCCACCGGGGAGCTGTTTTTT. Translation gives CASSRTGPATGELFF.

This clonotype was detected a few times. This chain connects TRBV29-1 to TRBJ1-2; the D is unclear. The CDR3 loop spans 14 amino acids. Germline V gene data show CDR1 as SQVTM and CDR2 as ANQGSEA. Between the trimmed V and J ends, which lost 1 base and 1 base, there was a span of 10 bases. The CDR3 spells CSVEVPALNYGYTF. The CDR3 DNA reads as TGCAGCGTTGAAGTACCAGCCCTTAACTATGGCTACACCTTC.

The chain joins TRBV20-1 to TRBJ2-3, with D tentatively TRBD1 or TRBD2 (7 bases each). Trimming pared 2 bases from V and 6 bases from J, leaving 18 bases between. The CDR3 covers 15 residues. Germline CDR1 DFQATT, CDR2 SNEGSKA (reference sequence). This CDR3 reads CSARKAGGGKDTQYF. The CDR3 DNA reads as TGCAGTGCTAGAAAAGCAGGGGGGGGAAAGGATACGCAGTATTTT.

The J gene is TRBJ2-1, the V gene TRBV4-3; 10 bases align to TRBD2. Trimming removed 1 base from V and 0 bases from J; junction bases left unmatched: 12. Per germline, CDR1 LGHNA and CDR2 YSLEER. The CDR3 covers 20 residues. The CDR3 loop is CASSQVDRLAGGGSYNEQFF. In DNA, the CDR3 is TGCGCCAGCAGCCAAGTTGATCGACTAGCGGGCGGAGGCTCCTACAATGAGCAGTTCTTC.

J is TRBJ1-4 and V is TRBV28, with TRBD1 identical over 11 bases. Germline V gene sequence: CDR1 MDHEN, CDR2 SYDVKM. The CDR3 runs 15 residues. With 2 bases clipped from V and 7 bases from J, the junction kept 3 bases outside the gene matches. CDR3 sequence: CASSLMGTGGEKLFF. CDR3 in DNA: TGTGCCAGCAGTTTAATGGGGACAGGGGGTGAAAAACTGTTTTTT.

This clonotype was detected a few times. In nucleotides, the CDR3 is TGTGCCAGCGGCCAACAGGGGAGCTCCTACAATGAGCAGTTCTTC. Protein: CASGQQGSSYNEQFF. The chain joins TRBV5-5 to TRBJ2-1; 7 nucleotides align to TRBD1. Germline loops: CDR1 SGHKS, CDR2 YYEKEE (reference sequence). The CDR3 consists of 15 residues. The V gene end was trimmed by 7 bases and the J gene end by 0 bases; junction bases not matched to a gene: 7.

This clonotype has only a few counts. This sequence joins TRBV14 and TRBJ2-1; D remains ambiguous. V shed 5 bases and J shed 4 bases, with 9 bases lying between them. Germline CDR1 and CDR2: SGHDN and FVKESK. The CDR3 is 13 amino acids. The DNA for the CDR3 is TGTGCCAGCAGCGGGAAGCTTTACAATGAGCAGTTCTTC. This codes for CASSGKLYNEQFF.

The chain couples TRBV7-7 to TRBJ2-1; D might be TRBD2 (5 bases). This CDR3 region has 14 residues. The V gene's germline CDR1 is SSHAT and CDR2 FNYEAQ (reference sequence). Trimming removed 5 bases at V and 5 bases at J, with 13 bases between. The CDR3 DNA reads TGTGCCAGCAGCCGTGGGCCGCGGGACAATGAGCAGTTCTTC. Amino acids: CASSRGPRDNEQFF.

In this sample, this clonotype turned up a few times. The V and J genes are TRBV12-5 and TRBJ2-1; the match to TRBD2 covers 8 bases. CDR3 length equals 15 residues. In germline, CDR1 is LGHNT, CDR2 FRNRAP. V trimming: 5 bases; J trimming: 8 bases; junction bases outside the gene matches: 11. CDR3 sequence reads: CASGGSRGGRDEQFF. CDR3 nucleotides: TGTGCTAGTGGTGGTTCACGGGGGGGCCGTGATGAGCAGTTCTTC.